This T cell receptor beta chain was identified during a study of cytomegalovirus exposure and HLA in healthy donors. Germline-derived CDR1 and CDR2 are SGHNT and YENEEA. V lost 4 bases, J lost 0 bases, and 7 bases lay in between. The CDR3 has 14 amino acids. In the case of this clone: Its antigen is currently unknown.

Study observations and caveats: The study labeled under 200 TCR beta chains cytomegalovirus-associated. The classifier reportedly diagnosed cytomegalovirus status with high sensitivity and specificity.

Method: immunoSEQ multiplex PCR; TCRdb's copy keeps in-frame clones and lacks some. This table holds about 120,000 clones, approximately 95% found once. Source material: PBMCs. This receptor was identified in a man younger than 35 in good health and CMV-seronegative. The chain recombines TRBV11-3 with TRBJ1-3; TRBD1 might be the D (5 bases). The CDR3 DNA reads as TGTGCCAGCAGCTCGGGGGACTCTGGAAACACCATATATTTT. This gives the protein CASSSGDSGNTIYF.